This note documents a single T cell receptor beta chain sequence. This specimen comes from a study of regulatory T cells in long-lasting Graves disease. About the study: Graves' patients who were just diagnosed had used antithyroid drugs for under 3 months.

Regarding time point: newly diagnosed GD, antithyroid drugs for less than 3 months. Construction of the TCR library relied on RNA isolated from PBMCs. The CDR3 is made up of 15 amino acids. With 3 bases clipped from V and 1 base from J, the junction kept 2 bases outside the gene matches. Germline CDR1 reads SGHRS; CDR2 reads YFSETQ. Arm-PCR of CDR3 regions and iRepertoire HTBI primers were used to build TCR beta libraries. In TCRdb, the multiplex PCR reads were re-called with MiXCR into one record per CDR3 protein. The sample lists approximately 400,000 distinct CDR3 sequences; about 15% were seen once. This sample was also put to use in a study of T cells in Graves' hyperthyroidism and ophthalmopathy. That paper notes: Diagnosis relied on clinical symptoms, serum thyroxine and TRAb, thyroid ultrasound and orbital computed tomography.

V is TRBV5-1 and J is TRBJ1-1; 11 bases match TRBD1. The specimen was peripheral blood mononuclear cells (PBMCs), collected at new diagnosis, from a patient treated with antithyroid drugs. The receptor's source is a woman in her twenties or thirties with Graves disease. The CDR3 bases are TGCGCCAGCAGCTGGGGACAGGGGGGGAACACTGAAGCTTTCTTT. Translation gives CASSWGQGGNTEAFF.